These 6 T cell receptor beta chains were all obtained from the same sample, sequenced in a study of blood T cell repertoires in COVID-19. The table came from immunoSEQ multiplex PCR; TCRdb's copy has only in-frame clones and leaves some out. The table shows about 25,000 clones, with about nine tenths occurring only once. The sequencing input was peripheral blood. The receptors stem from a man between 65 and 85 years old with acute or convalescent COVID-19.

The chain couples TRBV28 to TRBJ2-2, with a possible D match to TRBD1 (5 bases). Between the trimmed V and J ends, which lost 3 bases and 6 bases, there was a span of 14 bases. This CDR3 contains 15 residues. From germline, CDR1 is MDHEN and CDR2 SYDVKM. As DNA, the CDR3 is TGTGCCAGCAGTTTGAATCAGGGTCGGTCCGGGGAGCTGTTTTTT. This translates into CASSLNQGRSGELFF.

J is TRBJ2-3 and V is TRBV3-1 (or the pseudogene TRBV3-2); D perhaps matches TRBD1 (6 bases). Per germline, CDR1 LGHDT and CDR2 YNNKEL (reference sequence). The V end was cut by 7 bases, the J end by 7 bases, with 15 bases between. The CDR3 totals 13 residues. CDR3 nucleotide sequence: TGTGCCAGCAAAGGACAGCTCATGTATACGCAGTATTTT. Protein sequence: CASKGQLMYTQYF.

This chain uses TRBV18 with TRBJ2-7; 9 bases are a match to TRBD1. Germline V gene lookup returns CDR1 KGHSH and CDR2 LQKENI. The CDR3 runs to 14 residues. V lost 6 bases to trimming and J lost 6 bases; unmatched junction nucleotides: 9. CDR3 bases: TGTGCCAGCTCGCCCACGGACAGGGGTCCCGAGCAGTACTTC. It translates to CASSPTDRGPEQYF.

This rearrangement joins TRBV11-2 to TRBJ1-5; D ambiguous. The CDR3 runs 15 residues. Per germline, CDR1 SGHAT and CDR2 FQNNGV. V was clipped by 5 bases and J by 4 bases, with 15 bases between them. CDR3 nucleotides: TGTGCCAGCAGCCCCCGGACCGGGATGAATCAGCCCCAGCATTTT. It specifies CASSPRTGMNQPQHF.

The rearrangement joins TRBV7-3 to TRBJ2-1, with D uncertain. Deletions cut 0 bases from V and 9 bases from J, with 12 bases between. Germline loops: CDR1 SGHTA, CDR2 FQGTGA. The CDR3 covers 14 residues. CDR3 sequence reads: CASSLTPGSGEQFF. The DNA of the CDR3 is TGTGCCAGCAGCTTAACGCCGGGTTCGGGTGAGCAGTTCTTC.

V usage is TRBV7-8 and J usage is TRBJ2-7; perhaps TRBD1 as D (6 bases). V gave up 5 bases and J gave up 3 bases, with 26 bases separating them. The CDR3 contains 18 residues. Germline loops: CDR1 SGHVS, CDR2 FQNEAQ. The CDR3 DNA reads as TGTGCCAGCAGCCGTGATGCTAGACGGGACACAGGCCGCTACGAGCAGTACTTC. It specifies CASSRDARRDTGRYEQYF.